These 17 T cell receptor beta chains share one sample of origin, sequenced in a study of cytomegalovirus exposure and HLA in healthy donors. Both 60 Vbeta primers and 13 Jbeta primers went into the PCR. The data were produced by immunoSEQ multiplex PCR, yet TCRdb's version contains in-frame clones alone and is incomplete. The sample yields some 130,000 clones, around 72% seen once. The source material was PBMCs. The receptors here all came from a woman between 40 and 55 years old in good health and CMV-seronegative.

The CDR3 loop reads CASSSESGIGTEAFF. The CDR3, as DNA: TGTGCCAGCAGTTCTGAGAGCGGAATAGGCACTGAAGCTTTCTTT. This chain connects TRBV7-2 to TRBJ1-1; D remains unclear. V shed 6 bases and J shed 4 bases, with 18 bases lying between them. This CDR3 is 15 amino acids long. Germline CDR1 is SGHTA and CDR2 is FQGNSA.

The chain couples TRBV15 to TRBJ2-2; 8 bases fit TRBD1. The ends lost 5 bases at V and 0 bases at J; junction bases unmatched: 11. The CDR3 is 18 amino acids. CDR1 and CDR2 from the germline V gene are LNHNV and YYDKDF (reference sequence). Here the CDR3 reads CATSELDRVPANTGELFF. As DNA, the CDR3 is TGTGCCACCAGCGAGTTGGACAGGGTGCCTGCGAACACCGGGGAGCTGTTTTTT.

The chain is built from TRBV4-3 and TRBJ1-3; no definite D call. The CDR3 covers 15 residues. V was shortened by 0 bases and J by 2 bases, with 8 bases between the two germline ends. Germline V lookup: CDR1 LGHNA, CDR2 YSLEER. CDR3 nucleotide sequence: TGCGCCAGCAGCCAAGATGGCAGGACTGGAAACACCATATATTTT. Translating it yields CASSQDGRTGNTIYF.

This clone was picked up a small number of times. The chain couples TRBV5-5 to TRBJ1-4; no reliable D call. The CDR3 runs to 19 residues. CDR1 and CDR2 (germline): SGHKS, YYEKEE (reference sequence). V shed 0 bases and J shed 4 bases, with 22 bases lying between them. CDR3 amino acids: CASSLDTPSRWAINEKLFF. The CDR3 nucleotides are TGTGCCAGCAGCTTGGACACTCCGTCCAGGTGGGCCATTAATGAAAAACTGTTTTTT.

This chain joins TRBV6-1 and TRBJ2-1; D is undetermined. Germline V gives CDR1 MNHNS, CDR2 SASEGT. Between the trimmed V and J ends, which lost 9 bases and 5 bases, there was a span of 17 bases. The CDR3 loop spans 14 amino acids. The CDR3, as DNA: TGTGCCAGTAGAGAGTACGTAGTAAACAATGAGCAGTTCTTC. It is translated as CASREYVVNNEQFF.

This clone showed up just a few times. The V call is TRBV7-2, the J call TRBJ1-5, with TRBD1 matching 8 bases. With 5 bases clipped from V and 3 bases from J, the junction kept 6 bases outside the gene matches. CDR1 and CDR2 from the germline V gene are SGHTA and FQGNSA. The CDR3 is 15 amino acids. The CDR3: CASSGQTGDNQPQHF. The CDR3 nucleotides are TGTGCCAGCAGCGGACAGACAGGGGACAATCAGCCCCAGCATTTT.

The CDR3 region is CATDDRGSGNTIYF. Here the CDR3 DNA reads TGTGCCACCGACGACAGGGGCTCTGGAAACACCATATATTTT. The V and J genes are TRBV19 and TRBJ1-3; 8 positions match TRBD1. In germline, CDR1 is LNHDA, CDR2 SQIVND (reference sequence). After removal of 10 bases from V and 0 bases from J, the junction contained 5 bases not matched to a gene. The CDR3 totals 14 residues.

CDR3 in amino acids: CASSLGRGVYEQYV. The CDR3 nucleotides read TGTGCCAGCAGCTTAGGTCGGGGGGTATACGAGCAGTACGTC. The rearrangement joins TRBV13 to TRBJ2-7; 7 bases are a match to TRBD2. The junction had 3 bases not matched to a gene; V was cut back by 0 bases and J by 4 bases. This CDR3 is 14 amino acids long. Germline CDR1 PRHDT, CDR2 FYEKMQ (reference sequence).

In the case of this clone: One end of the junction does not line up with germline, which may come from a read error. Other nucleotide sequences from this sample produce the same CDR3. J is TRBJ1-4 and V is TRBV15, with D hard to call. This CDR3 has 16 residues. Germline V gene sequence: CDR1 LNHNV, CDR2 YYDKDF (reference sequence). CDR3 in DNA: TGTGCCACCAGCAGAGGTCCAGTTTCAACTAACGAAAAACTGTTTTTT. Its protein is CATSRGPVSTNEKLFF.

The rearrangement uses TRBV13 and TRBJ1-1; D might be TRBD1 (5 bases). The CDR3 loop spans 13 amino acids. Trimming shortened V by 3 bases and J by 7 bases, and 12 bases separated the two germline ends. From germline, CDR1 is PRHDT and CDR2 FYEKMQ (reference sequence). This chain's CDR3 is CASSFTGPNEAFF. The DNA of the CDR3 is TGTGCCAGCAGCTTCACAGGCCCAAATGAAGCTTTCTTT.

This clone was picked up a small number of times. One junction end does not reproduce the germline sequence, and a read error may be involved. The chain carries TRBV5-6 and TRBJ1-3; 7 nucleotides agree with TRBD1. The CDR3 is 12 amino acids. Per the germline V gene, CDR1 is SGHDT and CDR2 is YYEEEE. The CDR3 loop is CASSSRQGANAF. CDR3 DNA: TGTGCCAGCAGCTCACGACAGGGAGCGAACGCATTT.

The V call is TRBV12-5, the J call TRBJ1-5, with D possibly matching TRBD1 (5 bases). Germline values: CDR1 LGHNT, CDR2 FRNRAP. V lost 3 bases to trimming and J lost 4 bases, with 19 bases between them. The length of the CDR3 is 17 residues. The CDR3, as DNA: TGTGCTAGTGGTTTTAGCAACACAGGCGTTCCTAATCAGCCCCAGCATTTT. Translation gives CASGFSNTGVPNQPQHF.

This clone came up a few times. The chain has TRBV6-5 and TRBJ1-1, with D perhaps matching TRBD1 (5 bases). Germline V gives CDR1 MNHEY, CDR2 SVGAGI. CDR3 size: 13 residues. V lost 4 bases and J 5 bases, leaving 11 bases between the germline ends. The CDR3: CASSSGRGTEAFF. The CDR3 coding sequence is TGTGCCAGCAGTTCGGGGAGGGGAACTGAAGCTTTCTTT.

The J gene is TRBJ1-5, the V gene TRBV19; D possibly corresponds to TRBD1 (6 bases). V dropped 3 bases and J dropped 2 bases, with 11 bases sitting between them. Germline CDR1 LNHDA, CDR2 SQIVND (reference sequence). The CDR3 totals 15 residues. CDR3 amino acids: CASSIGQSRNQPQHF. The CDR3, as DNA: TGTGCCAGTAGTATTGGACAGTCCCGCAATCAGCCCCAGCATTTT.

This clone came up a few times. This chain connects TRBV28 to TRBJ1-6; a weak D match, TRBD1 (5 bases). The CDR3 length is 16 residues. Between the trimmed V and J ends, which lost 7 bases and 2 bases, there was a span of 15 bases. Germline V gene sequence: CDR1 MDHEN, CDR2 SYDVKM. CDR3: CASNPSGAPYNSPLHF. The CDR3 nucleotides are TGTGCCAGCAACCCTTCTGGGGCCCCCTATAATTCACCCCTCCACTTT.

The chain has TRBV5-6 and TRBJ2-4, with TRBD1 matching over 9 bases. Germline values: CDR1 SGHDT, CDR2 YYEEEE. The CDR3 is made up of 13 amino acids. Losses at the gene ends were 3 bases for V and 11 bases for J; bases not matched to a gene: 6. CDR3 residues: CASSSGTGSFQYF. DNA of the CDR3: TGTGCCAGCAGCTCCGGGACAGGGTCTTTTCAGTACTTC.

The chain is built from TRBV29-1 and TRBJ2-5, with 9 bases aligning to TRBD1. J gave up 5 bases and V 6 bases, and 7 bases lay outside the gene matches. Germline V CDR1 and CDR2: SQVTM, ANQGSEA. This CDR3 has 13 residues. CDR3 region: CSVVQGARETQYF. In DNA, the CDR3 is TGCAGCGTCGTACAGGGGGCTCGCGAGACCCAGTACTTC.